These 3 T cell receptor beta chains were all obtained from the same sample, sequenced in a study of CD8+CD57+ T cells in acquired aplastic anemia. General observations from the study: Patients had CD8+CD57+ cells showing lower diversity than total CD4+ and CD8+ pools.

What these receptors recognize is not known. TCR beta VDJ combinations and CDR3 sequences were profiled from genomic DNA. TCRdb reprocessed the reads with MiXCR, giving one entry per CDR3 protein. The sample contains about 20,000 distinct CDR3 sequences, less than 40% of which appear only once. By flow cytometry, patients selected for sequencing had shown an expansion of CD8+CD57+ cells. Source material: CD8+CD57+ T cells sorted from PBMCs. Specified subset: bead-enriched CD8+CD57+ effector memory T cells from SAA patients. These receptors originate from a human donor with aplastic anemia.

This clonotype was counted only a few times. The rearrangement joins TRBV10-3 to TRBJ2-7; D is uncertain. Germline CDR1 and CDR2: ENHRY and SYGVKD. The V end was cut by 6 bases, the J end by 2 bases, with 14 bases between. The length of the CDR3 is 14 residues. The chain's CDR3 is CAISHGTETYEQYF. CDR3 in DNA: TGTGCCATCAGCCATGGAACAGAAACCTACGAGCAGTACTTC.

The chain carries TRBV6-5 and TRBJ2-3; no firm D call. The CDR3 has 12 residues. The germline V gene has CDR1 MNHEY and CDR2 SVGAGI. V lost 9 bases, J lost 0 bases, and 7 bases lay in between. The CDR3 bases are TGTGCCAGTAGGCCTAGCACAGATACGCAGTATTTT. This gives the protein CASRPSTDTQYF.

CDR3 coding DNA: TGCAGTGCCAAGATTTGGGAAGGACTAGCGGGAGTGGCTGAGCAGTTCTTC. This translates into CSAKIWEGLAGVAEQFF. The J gene is TRBJ2-1, the V gene TRBV20-1; 13 bases are shared with TRBD2. This CDR3 comprises 17 residues. Looked up from germline, CDR1 is DFQATT and CDR2 is SNEGSKA (reference sequence). V was clipped by 6 bases and J by 9 bases; unmatched bases: 17.